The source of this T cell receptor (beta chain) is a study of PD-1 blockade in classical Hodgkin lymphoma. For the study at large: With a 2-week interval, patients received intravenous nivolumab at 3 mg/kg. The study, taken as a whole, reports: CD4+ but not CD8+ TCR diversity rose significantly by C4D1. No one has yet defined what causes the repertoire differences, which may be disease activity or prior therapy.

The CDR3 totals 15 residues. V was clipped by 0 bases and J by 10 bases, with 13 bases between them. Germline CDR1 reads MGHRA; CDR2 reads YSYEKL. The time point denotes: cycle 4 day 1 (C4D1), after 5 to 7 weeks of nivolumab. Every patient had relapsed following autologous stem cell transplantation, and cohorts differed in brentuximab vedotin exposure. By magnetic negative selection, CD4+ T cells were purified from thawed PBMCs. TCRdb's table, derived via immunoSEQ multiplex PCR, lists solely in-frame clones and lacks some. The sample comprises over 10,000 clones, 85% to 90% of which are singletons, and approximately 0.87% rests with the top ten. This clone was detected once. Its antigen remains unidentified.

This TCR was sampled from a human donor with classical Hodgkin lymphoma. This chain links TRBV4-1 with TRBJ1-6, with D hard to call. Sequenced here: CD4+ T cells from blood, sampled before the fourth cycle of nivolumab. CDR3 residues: CASSQEDWEQSPLHF. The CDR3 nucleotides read TGCGCCAGCAGCCAAGAAGATTGGGAGCAATCACCCCTCCACTTT.